The 9 T cell receptor beta chains listed next were all sequenced from one sample in a study of identical twins. TCRdb re-derived calls from the 5' RACE reads in MiXCR, one entry per CDR3 protein. Of a few hundred thousand distinct CDR3 sequences listed, approximately 10% are singletons. These same data were also listed under a study on yellow fever vaccine responses in identical twins.

Sequences were obtained from PBMCs. The receptors derive from a woman younger than 35 in good health.

This clonotype was counted many times. This sequence joins TRBV20-1 and TRBJ2-7; D is possibly TRBD2 (5 bases). This CDR3 comprises 11 residues. CDR1 is DFQATT and CDR2 is SNEGSKA in the germline V gene (reference sequence). CDR3 region: CSLLAVGEQYF. In DNA form, the CDR3 reads TGCAGCCTCCTAGCAGTCGGCGAGCAGTACTTC.

This clonotype was seen a handful of times. The chain has TRBV20-1 and TRBJ2-3; possibly TRBD2 for D (5 bases). Germline V lookup: CDR1 DFQATT, CDR2 SNEGSKA (reference sequence). The CDR3 spans 17 residues. The V end was cut by 0 bases, the J end by 0 bases, with 16 bases between. CDR3 in amino acids: CSARDRTRFGSTDTQYF. CDR3 coding DNA: TGCAGTGCTAGAGATCGGACTCGGTTTGGAAGCACAGATACGCAGTATTTT.

This chain joins TRBV20-1 and TRBJ2-5, with TRBD2 matching over 9 bases. The germline V gene has CDR1 DFQATT and CDR2 SNEGSKA (reference sequence). The CDR3 spans 15 residues. Unmatched junction bases numbered 7, after V lost 0 bases and J lost 5 bases. The CDR3 sequence: CSAREGLAGAETQYF. In DNA, the CDR3 is TGCAGTGCTAGAGAAGGGTTAGCGGGAGCCGAGACCCAGTACTTC.

In this sample, this clonotype turned up a few times. V is TRBV2 and J is TRBJ2-3; D perhaps matches TRBD2 (6 bases). This CDR3 is built from 15 residues. The V end was cut by 2 bases, the J end by 4 bases, with 13 bases between. Germline values: CDR1 SNHLY, CDR2 FYNNEI. CDR3 in amino acids: CASSERGIEPDTQYF. Written as DNA, the CDR3 is TGTGCCAGCAGTGAACGCGGGATTGAGCCAGATACGCAGTATTTT.

The table lists this clonotype with many counts. The chain combines TRBV29-1 with TRBJ2-4; D not resolved. With 0 bases removed from V and 7 bases from J, the gap between germline ends came to 22 bases. This CDR3 spans 17 amino acids. Germline V gives CDR1 SQVTM, CDR2 ANQGSEA. CDR3 region: CSVEDPEGRAYSNIQYF. The CDR3, as DNA: TGCAGCGTTGAAGATCCGGAAGGACGAGCGTACTCGAACATTCAGTACTTC.

This clonotype was detected only a few times. The chain recombines TRBV23-1 with TRBJ2-5; D gene unclear. TRBV23-1 is placed among ORFs of uncertain function. CDR3 length: 14 amino acids. V was clipped by 8 bases and J by 1 base, with 14 bases between them. The CDR3, as DNA: TGCGCCAGCGACTGGACCGCCATCCAAGAGACCCAGTACTTC. Translated: CASDWTAIQETQYF.

This clonotype was observed many times. The chain carries TRBV20-1 and TRBJ2-7; D uncertain. CDR1 is DFQATT and CDR2 is SNEGSKA in the germline V gene (reference sequence). Deletions cut 1 base from V and 9 bases from J, with 10 bases between. CDR3 length: 11 amino acids. CDR3 nucleotide sequence: TGCAGTGCTAGAGTGGAACAGCTGCAGTACTTC. It translates to CSARVEQLQYF.

CDR3 DNA: TGCGCCAGCAGCTCGGGACAGGGGTCCTGGGACACAGATACGCAGTATTTT. It codes for CASSSGQGSWDTDTQYF. The chain carries TRBV5-1 and TRBJ2-3, with 10 bases fitting TRBD1. The length of the CDR3 is 17 residues. Per the germline V gene, CDR1 is SGHRS and CDR2 is YFSETQ. V shed 3 bases and J 2 bases; nucleotides not matched to a gene: 9.

This clonotype was detected only a few times. J is TRBJ2-7 and V is TRBV5-1; TRBD1 matches 8 bases. There are 14 residues in the CDR3. In germline, CDR1 is SGHRS, CDR2 YFSETQ. V lost 4 bases and J lost 3; bases outside the gene matches: 6. CDR3: CASSPVQGGYEQYF. CDR3 bases: TGCGCCAGCAGCCCGGTACAGGGGGGCTACGAGCAGTACTTC.